The clone carrying this T cell receptor (beta chain) was observed a handful of times. No antigen is known for it. Unique molecular identifiers featured in each of the TCR beta cDNA libraries. A population of 1 to 10 million T cells gave rise to about half a million cDNA molecules. TCRdb re-called the PCR reads with MiXCR, one entry per CDR3 protein. Of about 150,000 distinct CDR3 sequences listed, 30% are singletons. The data derive from a study of post-analysis software for immune sequencing data. Study-level findings and limits: Roughly 5 TRBV segments occurring more often in patients than controls included TRBV5-6, TRBV5-1 and TRBV20-1. Normalized Chao1 diversity in multiple sclerosis patients fell significantly below that of controls.

V lost 5 bases and J 4 bases, leaving 17 bases between the germline ends. The CDR3 loop spans 15 amino acids. Looked up from germline, CDR1 is SGHVS and CDR2 is FQNEAQ. This TCR derives from a girl aged 10 to 17 with multiple sclerosis. The material sequenced was blood. V usage is TRBV7-8 and J usage is TRBJ2-5, with D possibly matching TRBD2 (7 bases). DNA for the CDR3: TGTGCCAGCAGCGAGACGGGGGGCCAGGGAGAGACCCAGTACTTC. Translating it yields CASSETGGQGETQYF.